This TCR beta chain was captured by sequencing in a study of blood T cell repertoires in COVID-19. Across the whole study: T cells, B-cell-depleted T cells, or PBMCs provided the cDNA or gDNA that served as material.

Profiling relied on immunoSEQ multiplex PCR, and the TCRdb table lists in-frame clones only, not all of them. The sample carries 150,000 to 200,000 clones, approximately 80% recorded once. Germline values: CDR1 KGHSH, CDR2 LQKENI. The CDR3 has 16 residues. Trimming took off 3 bases at V and 4 bases at J, with 19 bases between the two ends. Those who participated ranged in age from roughly 18 to 100 years and resided in some 24 US areas. Participant-reported clinical history was the basis for cohort assignment. The sequence was obtained from a woman aged 55-69 years who had recovered from COVID-19. This chain links TRBV18 with TRBJ2-7; tentative D call: TRBD2 (6 bases). The sequenced material came from PBMCs or T cells enriched from blood (not recorded which). The CDR3 loop reads CASSPYPGRGRYEQYF. CDR3 DNA sequence: TGTGCCAGCTCACCGTATCCGGGGCGGGGCCGTTACGAGCAGTACTTC.